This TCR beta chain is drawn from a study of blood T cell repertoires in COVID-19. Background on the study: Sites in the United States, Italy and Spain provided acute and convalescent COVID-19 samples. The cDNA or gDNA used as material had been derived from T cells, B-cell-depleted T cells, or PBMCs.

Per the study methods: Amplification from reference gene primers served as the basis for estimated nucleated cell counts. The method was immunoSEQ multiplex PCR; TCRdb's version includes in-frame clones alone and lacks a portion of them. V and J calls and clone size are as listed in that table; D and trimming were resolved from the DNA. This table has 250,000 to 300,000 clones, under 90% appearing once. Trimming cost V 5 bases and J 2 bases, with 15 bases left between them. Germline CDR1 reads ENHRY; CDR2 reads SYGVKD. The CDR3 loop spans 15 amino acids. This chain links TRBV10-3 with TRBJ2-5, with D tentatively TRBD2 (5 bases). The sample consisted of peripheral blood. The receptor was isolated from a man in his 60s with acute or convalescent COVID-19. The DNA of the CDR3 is TGTGCCATCAGTCCTTCCCGACGGGAACAAGAGACCCAGTACTTC. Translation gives CAISPSRREQETQYF.